The 30 T cell receptor beta chains reported below all come from one sample, sequenced in a study of CD8 T cells in Susac syndrome. When the RNA was reverse transcribed, random hexamers were used with an input of roughly 0.5 to 1 ug. From the immunoSEQ multiplex PCR reads, TCRdb called clonotypes with MiXCR, one entry per CDR3 protein. The profile covers under 200,000 distinct CDR3 sequences, with approximately 95% appearing a single time and roughly 0.1% taken by the ten largest. The sequencing input was CD4+ T cells from PBMCs. These receptors originate from a human donor in good health.

The chain uses TRBV3-1 and TRBJ1-1; D call uncertain. Trimming left V 1 base short and J 3 bases short, with 9 bases between. The CDR3 extends over 14 amino acids. Germline CDR1 LGHDT, CDR2 YNNKEL (reference sequence). DNA of the CDR3: TGTGCCAGCAGCCAAGTTGACGGATACACTGAAGCTTTCTTT. It is translated as CASSQVDGYTEAFF.

J is TRBJ1-5 and V is TRBV27; 11 bases fit TRBD1. After removal of 5 bases from V and 6 bases from J, the junction contained 6 bases not matched to a gene. CDR1 MNHEY and CDR2 SMNVEV come from the germline V gene (reference sequence). The CDR3 totals 15 residues. CDR3 residues: CASSPGQGAFQPQHF. The CDR3 DNA reads as TGTGCCAGCAGTCCCGGACAGGGGGCTTTTCAGCCCCAGCATTTT.

This clonotype has a single count. This chain connects TRBV3-1 to TRBJ1-2; possible D gene TRBD1, 6 bases. CDR1 is LGHDT and CDR2 is YNNKEL in the germline V gene (reference sequence). The CDR3 totals 15 residues. With 4 bases removed from V and 8 bases from J, the gap between germline ends came to 20 bases. The CDR3 DNA reads as TGTGCCAGCAGCCCACATCAGGGGAGAACCGACGGCTACACCTTC. Translating it yields CASSPHQGRTDGYTF.

The chain uses TRBV7-3 and TRBJ2-3; maybe TRBD2 (6 bases). V lost 2 bases, J lost 2 bases, and 11 bases lay in between. The CDR3 extends over 15 amino acids. Looked up from germline, CDR1 is SGHTA and CDR2 is FQGTGA. CDR3 bases: TGTGCCAGCAGCTTAGGCGGGGTTTTCACAGATACGCAGTATTTT. Encoded protein: CASSLGGVFTDTQYF.

The CDR3 reads CASTYGRANQPQHF. CDR3 in DNA: TGTGCCAGCACCTACGGCAGGGCCAATCAGCCCCAGCATTTT. V is TRBV2 and J is TRBJ1-5; D possibly corresponds to TRBD1 (5 bases). V lost 7 bases, J lost 3 bases, and 13 bases lay in between. The germline CDR1 and CDR2 sequences are SNHLY and FYNNEI. The CDR3 runs 14 residues.

This chain connects TRBV7-9 to TRBJ2-1; 13 bases are shared with TRBD2. The trim removed 5 bases at V and 9 bases at J, leaving 10 bases unmatched. Germline loops: CDR1 SEHNR, CDR2 FQNEAQ (reference sequence). The CDR3 spans 16 residues. CDR3 protein: CASSPGGLAGVGEQFF. The CDR3 nucleotides are TGTGCCAGCAGCCCAGGAGGACTAGCGGGAGTAGGTGAGCAGTTCTTC.

V and J are TRBV6-6 and TRBJ1-2; TRBD1 matches at 8 bases. The germline CDR1 and CDR2 sequences are MNHNY and SVGAGI (reference sequence). The CDR3 contains 13 residues. V lost 6 bases to trimming and J lost 8 bases; unmatched junction nucleotides: 8. The CDR3: CASRSGQGGGYTF. The CDR3 bases are TGTGCCAGCAGGAGTGGACAGGGCGGGGGCTACACCTTC.

The J gene is TRBJ1-5, the V gene TRBV18; maybe TRBD1 (6 bases). CDR1 and CDR2 from the germline V gene are KGHSH and LQKENI. V was cut by 3 bases and J by 1 base, with 13 bases left in between. The CDR3 totals 16 residues. The CDR3 region is CASSPSTGNSNQPQHF. The CDR3 nucleotides are TGTGCCAGCTCACCTTCTACAGGGAACAGCAATCAGCCCCAGCATTTT.

The rearrangement joins TRBV29-1 to TRBJ2-5, with TRBD1 identical over 7 bases. The trim removed 4 bases at V and 4 bases at J, leaving 9 bases unmatched. CDR3 length: 14 residues. Germline V lookup: CDR1 SQVTM, CDR2 ANQGSEA. CDR3 nucleotide sequence: TGCAGCGTTGCCACCGGGACAGATAGAGAGACCCAGTACTTC. Residues: CSVATGTDRETQYF.

The chain recombines TRBV20-1 with TRBJ2-7; TRBD1 matches 7 bases. V dropped 5 bases and J dropped 3; count of bases not matched to a gene: 10. The germline gives CDR1 DFQATT, CDR2 SNEGSKA (reference sequence). This CDR3 has 14 residues. CDR3 loop: CSADDRDTNYEQYF. The CDR3 DNA reads as TGCAGTGCTGATGACAGGGATACAAACTACGAGCAGTACTTC.

The genes are TRBV5-6 and TRBJ1-5; 8 bases line up with TRBD1. The CDR3 runs to 15 residues. Germline V lookup: CDR1 SGHDT, CDR2 YYEEEE. J was trimmed by 6 bases and V by 6 bases; bases with no gene match: 11. CDR3 region: CASTKQGAWGQPQHF. Written as DNA, the CDR3 is TGTGCCAGCACTAAGCAGGGGGCGTGGGGTCAGCCCCAGCATTTT.

The V call is TRBV12-3 or TRBV12-4, the J call TRBJ2-2; D uncertain. The CDR3 loop spans 16 amino acids. The V and J ends lost 4 bases and 0 bases respectively, with 12 bases between them. The CDR3 loop is CASSSPGSANTGELFF. In DNA form, the CDR3 reads TGTGCCAGCAGTTCCCCGGGCTCCGCGAACACCGGGGAGCTGTTTTTT.

In its sample, this clonotype was seen once. This rearrangement joins TRBV29-1 to TRBJ2-6; tentative D call: TRBD2 (5 bases). This CDR3 comprises 13 residues. Deletions cut 7 bases from V and 1 base from J, with 8 bases between. CDR1 is SQVTM, CDR2 ANQGSEA, per germline. The CDR3 region is CSGRESGANVLTF. The CDR3 bases are TGCAGCGGAAGGGAGTCTGGGGCCAACGTCCTGACTTTC. Supplemented by reference TRBV29-1 and TRBJ2-6, the full variable domain reads SAVISQKPSRDICQRGTSLTIQCQVDSQVTMMFWYRQQPGQSLTLIATANQGSEATYESGFVIDKFPISRPNLTFSTLTVSNMSPEDSSIYLCSGRESGANVLTFGAGSRLTVL.

The rearrangement joins TRBV10-3 to TRBJ2-4; D is ambiguous. This CDR3 has 13 residues. Germline-derived CDR1 and CDR2 are ENHRY and SYGVKD. Trimming took off 9 bases at V and 2 bases at J, with 11 bases between the two ends. CDR3 loop: CAIGWGTKNIQYF. In DNA form, the CDR3 reads TGTGCCATAGGGTGGGGAACCAAAAACATTCAGTACTTC.

The chain uses TRBV3-1 and TRBJ1-5, with a weak D call TRBD1 (5 bases). From germline, CDR1 is LGHDT and CDR2 YNNKEL (reference sequence). This CDR3 spans 14 amino acids. V was shortened by 5 bases and J by 4 bases, with 12 bases between the two germline ends. The CDR3 DNA is TGTGCCAGCAGCAAAGCCGGGACTAATCAGCCCCAGCATTTT. This encodes CASSKAGTNQPQHF.

V is TRBV2 and J is TRBJ2-3; D may be TRBD2 (6 bases). Deletions cut 5 bases from V and 6 bases from J, with 15 bases between. The CDR3 contains 14 residues. Looked up from germline, CDR1 is SNHLY and CDR2 is FYNNEI. The CDR3 DNA reads TGTGCCAGCAGTACCACAGGTGGGGGGGATACGCAGTATTTT. Protein product: CASSTTGGGDTQYF.

CDR3 protein: CASSFDIGDEQFF. The DNA of the CDR3 is TGTGCCAGCAGTTTTGATATTGGAGACGAGCAGTTCTTC. The chain couples TRBV12-3 or TRBV12-4 to TRBJ2-1; D unresolved. Trimming cost V 3 bases and J 10 bases, with 13 bases left between them. CDR3 length: 13 residues.

V is TRBV5-1 and J is TRBJ2-7, with no clear D. The V and J ends lost 3 bases and 7 bases respectively, with 8 bases between them. The CDR3 is 11 residues long. Germline V gives CDR1 SGHRS, CDR2 YFSETQ. This CDR3 is CASSSPREQYV. The DNA for the CDR3 is TGCGCCAGCAGCTCCCCTCGGGAGCAGTACGTC.

The rearrangement joins TRBV11-1 to TRBJ2-4; D is unresolved. The V end was cut by 5 bases, the J end by 5 bases, with 7 bases between. CDR1 and CDR2 (germline): SGHAT, FQDESV (reference sequence). The CDR3 extends over 12 amino acids. The CDR3 loop is CASSLVENIQYF. In DNA, the CDR3 is TGTGCCAGCAGCCTGGTTGAAAACATTCAGTACTTC.

V usage is TRBV20-1 and J usage is TRBJ2-4; D possibly corresponds to TRBD1 (6 bases). Germline assignment: CDR1 DFQATT and CDR2 SNEGSKA (reference sequence). The CDR3 loop spans 13 amino acids. Trimming stripped 3 bases from V and 0 bases from J, with 6 bases between. The CDR3 region has the DNA TGCAGTGCTAGGGACAGAGCCAAAAACATTCAGTACTTC. Translated, it gives CSARDRAKNIQYF.

The chain joins TRBV19 to TRBJ1-4; maybe TRBD1 (5 bases). The length of the CDR3 is 16 residues. V dropped 3 bases and J dropped 1 base, with 12 bases sitting between them. Germline lookup yields CDR1 LNHDA and CDR2 SQIVND (reference sequence). The chain's CDR3 is CASSIPGFRTNEKLFF. CDR3 nucleotide sequence: TGTGCCAGTAGTATCCCAGGGTTTCGAACTAATGAAAAACTGTTTTTT.

The chain recombines TRBV12-3 or TRBV12-4 with TRBJ2-5; 8 bases fit TRBD1. The junction had 9 bases not matched to a gene; V was cut back by 5 bases and J by 4 bases. CDR3 length: 15 residues. The CDR3 loop is CASSPRSTGGETQYF. In nucleotides, the CDR3 is TGTGCCAGCAGTCCCCGAAGTACAGGGGGAGAGACCCAGTACTTC.

The CDR3 spells CASSLGKGRPGANVLTF. The CDR3 DNA follows: TGTGCCAGCAGCTTAGGTAAAGGGCGTCCCGGGGCCAACGTCCTGACTTTC. The chain uses TRBV7-9 and TRBJ2-6; D uncertain. V lost 1 base, J lost 4 bases, and 14 bases lay in between. CDR1 is SEHNR, CDR2 FQNEAQ, per germline (reference sequence). CDR3 length: 17 residues.

The rearrangement uses TRBV5-1 and TRBJ2-5, with TRBD2 matching 10 bases. J was trimmed by 1 base and V by 6 bases; bases with no gene match: 3. Germline-derived CDR1 and CDR2 are SGHRS and YFSETQ. This CDR3 region has 14 residues. CDR3 amino acids: CASTWTSGQETQYF. The CDR3 nucleotides are TGCGCCAGCACCTGGACTAGCGGCCAAGAGACCCAGTACTTC.

The J gene is TRBJ2-2, the V gene TRBV6-5; D not resolved. The germline V gene encodes CDR1 MNHEY and CDR2 SVGAGI. V dropped 2 bases and J dropped 1 base, with 5 bases sitting between them. The CDR3 extends over 14 amino acids. This CDR3 reads CASSYRRNTGELFF. The CDR3 nucleotides read TGTGCCAGCAGTTACAGGAGGAACACCGGGGAGCTGTTTTTT.

V usage is TRBV3-1 and J usage is TRBJ2-3; D may be TRBD2 (6 bases). Germline V gene sequence: CDR1 LGHDT, CDR2 YNNKEL (reference sequence). V lost 0 bases to trimming and J lost 4 bases, with 8 bases between them. This CDR3 contains 14 residues. Here the CDR3 DNA reads TGTGCCAGCAGCCAAGACCCTAGCGCAGATACGCAGTATTTT. It encodes CASSQDPSADTQYF.

About this clonotype itself: Germline and junction disagree at one end, which may indicate a read error. This chain links TRBV27 with TRBJ2-3; 7 bases map to TRBD1. The CDR3 has 15 residues. CDR1 is MNHEY, CDR2 SMNVEV, per germline (reference sequence). CDR3: CASRLQGHGTDTQYF. CDR3 DNA: TGTGCCAGCCGATTACAGGGGCACGGCACGGATACGCAGTATTTT.

The rearrangement uses TRBV7-2 and TRBJ2-3, with D perhaps matching TRBD1 or TRBD2 (5 bases each). The CDR3 extends over 16 amino acids. Germline assignment: CDR1 SGHTA and CDR2 FQGNSA. Trimming left V 4 bases short and J 2 bases short, with 16 bases between. CDR3 bases: TGTGCCAGCAGCTCATTTTGGGGGACCCTCACAGATACGCAGTATTTT. Translation: CASSSFWGTLTDTQYF.

The gene calls are TRBV7-2 and TRBJ1-1; no clear D. Per the germline V gene, CDR1 is SGHTA and CDR2 is FQGNSA. The CDR3 runs 14 residues. V gave up 1 base and J gave up 4 bases, with 10 bases separating them. CDR3 region: CASSLDARGTEAFF. In nucleotides, the CDR3 is TGTGCCAGCAGCTTAGACGCCCGCGGCACTGAAGCTTTCTTT.

V usage is TRBV20-1 and J usage is TRBJ1-2; perhaps TRBD1 as D (6 bases). Germline CDR1 DFQATT, CDR2 SNEGSKA (reference sequence). The CDR3 length is 13 residues. V was pared by 6 bases and J by 5 bases, with 16 bases between. CDR3 DNA sequence: TGCAGTGCCGGGGGCGGGACAAGATATGGCTACACCTTC. Protein sequence: CSAGGGTRYGYTF.